This T cell receptor beta chain was profiled in a study of Ad26.COV2.S vaccination and SARS-CoV-2 variants. Findings and caveats of the study: Substantial response breadth was reportedly seen for spike-specific CD8+ and CD4+ T cells after vaccination. Those who received the vaccine showed greater spike-specific TCR breadth than those given placebo. TCR breadth and depth analyses may have underestimated total T cell responses.

Germline V gene lookup returns CDR1 MNHEY and CDR2 SVGAGI. Deletions cut 5 bases from V and 3 bases from J, with 14 bases between. This CDR3 region has 15 residues. Some clones are missing from TCRdb's copy, which holds only in-frame ones; the method was immunoSEQ multiplex PCR. The table shows about 320,000 clones, with about 90% occurring only once. Treatment defined: roughly 20 received Ad26.COV2.S at low or high dose, single or two shots; 5 received placebo; per-sample allocation not given. Day 63 after the first injection of vaccine or placebo was the sampling time. Comment on this clone: Antigen unknown.

V and J are TRBV6-5 and TRBJ1-3; maybe TRBD1 (6 bases). The specimen was peripheral blood, collected in a trial of Ad26.COV2.S vaccine versus placebo. This clonotype was obtained from a person between 18 and 65 years old who received the Ad26.COV2.S COVID-19 vaccine or a placebo. CDR3 nucleotide sequence: TGTGCCAGCAGTCCTTCTCAGGGGTTTGGAAACACCATATATTTT. This sequence encodes CASSPSQGFGNTIYF.